This T cell receptor beta chain derives from a study of T cells in Graves' hyperthyroidism and ophthalmopathy. Fresh peripheral blood, around 9.3 ml, was the source of the PBMCs. This CDR3 spans 16 amino acids. The V segment lost 3 bases and the J segment 6 bases; nucleotides outside the gene matches: 13. Per germline, CDR1 LNHDA and CDR2 SQIVND (reference sequence). TCR beta CDR3 regions were amplified from RNA transcripts. Primed by the HTBI set, a first-round RT-PCR was run on the TCR CDR3. One entry per CDR3 protein results from TCRdb running MiXCR on the multiplex PCR reads. The table shows roughly 400,000 distinct CDR3 sequences, with 20% to 30% occurring only once. This clonotype turned up a few times.

The TCR sequence derives from a man aged 45-60 years with Graves' hyperthyroidism. The chain is built from TRBV19 and TRBJ1-1; 7 bases fit TRBD1. The sequenced sample was blood. CDR3 bases: TGTGCCAGTAGTATTCGACAGGGAGGTAGGCCCGCTGAAGCTTTCTTT. Encoded protein: CASSIRQGGRPAEAFF.